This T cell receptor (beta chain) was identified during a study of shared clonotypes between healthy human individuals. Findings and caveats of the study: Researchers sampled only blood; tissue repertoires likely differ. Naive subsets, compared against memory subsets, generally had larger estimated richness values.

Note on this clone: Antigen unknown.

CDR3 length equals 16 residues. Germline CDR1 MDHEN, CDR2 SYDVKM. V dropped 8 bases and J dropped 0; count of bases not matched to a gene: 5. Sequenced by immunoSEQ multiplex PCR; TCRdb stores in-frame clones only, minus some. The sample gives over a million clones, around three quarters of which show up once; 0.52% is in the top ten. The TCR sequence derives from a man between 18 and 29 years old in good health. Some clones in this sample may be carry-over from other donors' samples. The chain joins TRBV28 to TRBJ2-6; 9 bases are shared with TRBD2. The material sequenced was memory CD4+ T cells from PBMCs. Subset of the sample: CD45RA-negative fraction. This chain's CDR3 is CASDGTSLSGANVLTF. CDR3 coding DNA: TGTGCCAGCGACGGGACTAGCCTCTCTGGGGCCAACGTCCTGACTTTC.